This T cell receptor beta chain is drawn from a study of cytomegalovirus exposure and HLA in healthy donors. Findings of the study overall: The classifier was said to identify cytomegalovirus status with high specificity and sensitivity.

The PCR had 60 Vbeta and 13 Jbeta primers. Assay used: immunoSEQ multiplex PCR; TCRdb lists only in-frame clones, some missing. Of 90,000 to 120,000 clones listed, around 76% are singletons. Concerning this clone: Its antigen remains unknown.

The V gene's germline CDR1 is MNHNY and CDR2 SVGAGI (reference sequence). This CDR3 is built from 15 residues. Losses at the gene ends were 6 bases for V and 3 bases for J; bases not matched to a gene: 6. This receptor was identified in a young man in good health and CMV-seronegative. The source material was PBMCs. V gene TRBV6-6 combines with J gene TRBJ1-5, with 9 bases aligning to TRBD1. The CDR3 DNA reads TGTGCCAGCAGCCTGGACAGGGGATTCAATCAGCCCCAGCATTTT. Translating it yields CASSLDRGFNQPQHF.